A selection of T cell receptor beta chains follows, all from one sample in a study of blood T cells in healthy people across ages. TCRdb fed the 5' RACE reads into MiXCR, producing one record per CDR3 protein. This table has roughly 500,000 distinct CDR3 sequences, 27% appearing once. Material: blood. Receptor source: a woman aged 70-85 years in good health. CDR3s include the opening cysteine and the closing phenylalanine or tryptophan. A D gene is named only where the DNA matches it firmly. Not all rows give a size; the values are once, few, many and, for expanded clones, a class.

j_call,v_call,clone_size,d_call,cdr3_aa,cdr3_nt
TRBJ2-7,TRBV10-2,-,-,CASSEYREQYF,TGCGCCAGCAGTGAGTACCGCGAGCAGTACTTC
TRBJ1-1,TRBV29-1,few,-,CSVEEQATEAFF,TGCAGCGTTGAAGAACAGGCCACTGAGGCTTTCTTT
TRBJ2-7,TRBV7-9,-,TRBD1,CASSLNRGEQYF,TGTGCCAGCAGCCTTAACAGGGGCGAGCAGTACTTC
TRBJ2-5,TRBV2,many,-,CASTGEETQYF,TGTGCCAGCACTGGGGAAGAGACCCAGTACTTC
TRBJ2-5,TRBV7-8,-,TRBD1,CASSWAGTGASIADQETQYF,TGTGCCAGCAGCTGGGCAGGGACAGGGGCCTCCATTGCAGACCAAGAGACCCAGTACTTC
TRBJ1-6,TRBV7-2,few,TRBD1,CASSPQDREGSPLHF,TGTGCCAGCAGCCCCCAGGACAGGGAGGGTTCACCCCTCCACTTT
TRBJ2-3,TRBV12-3/TRBV12-4,few,TRBD1,CASSLPWTGGSDTQYF,TGTGCCAGCAGTTTACCCTGGACAGGGGGCTCAGATACGCAGTATTTT
TRBJ2-5,TRBV19,-,-,CASSPRPGAWETQYF,TGTGCCAGTAGCCCAAGACCGGGAGCCTGGGAGACCCAGTACTTC
TRBJ2-1,TRBV29-1,-,-,CSVSGASGPYNEQFF,TGCAGCGTCTCAGGGGCGTCAGGGCCCTACAATGAGCAGTTCTTC
TRBJ2-3,TRBV7-2,many,-,CASSLPDTQYF,TGTGCCAGCAGCTTACCAGATACGCAGTATTTT
TRBJ1-5,TRBV2,once,-,CASSDKTENQPQHF,TGTGCCAGCAGTGACAAGACAGAAAATCAGCCCCAGCATTTT
TRBJ2-3,TRBV12-3/TRBV12-4,-,-,CVVGENTDAQYF,TGTGTGGTGGGCGAGAACACAGATGCGCAGTATTTT
TRBJ1-2,TRBV27,-,-,CASSLGWGMDGYTF,TGTGCCAGCAGTTTAGGGTGGGGGATGGATGGCTACACCTTC
TRBJ1-1,TRBV5-6,few,TRBD1,CASSGTGGPEAFF,TGTGCCAGCAGTGGGACAGGGGGGCCTGAAGCTTTCTTT
TRBJ2-4,TRBV5-4,-,-,CASSSGTRLQYF,TGTGCCAGCAGCTCGGGAACAAGACTTCAGTACTTC
TRBJ2-5,TRBV7-2,few,-,CASSLAPHQRETQYF,TGTGCCAGCAGCTTAGCCCCTCACCAGAGAGAGACCCAGTACTTC
TRBJ1-4,TRBV20-1,few,-,CSASGPVTGRSEKLFF,TGCAGTGCTAGTGGACCCGTAACAGGGAGGTCTGAAAAACTGTTTTTT
TRBJ2-3,TRBV21-1,-,-,CASSKGTSPDTQYF,TGTGCCAGCAGCAAGGGGACTAGCCCAGATACGCAGTATTTT
TRBJ2-5,TRBV7-9,many,TRBD1,CASSPGTGGPIQETQYF,TGTGCCAGCAGCCCCGGGACAGGGGGACCAATTCAAGAGACCCAGTACTTC
TRBJ2-3,TRBV12-3/TRBV12-4,-,TRBD2,CASSNLRGLAAFTHTDTQYF,TGTGCCAGCAGCAACTTGAGGGGACTAGCGGCTTTTACTCACACAGATACGCAGTATTTT
TRBJ1-1,TRBV20-1,few,-,CSARDSNTEAFF,TGCAGTGCTCGGGACTCGAACACTGAAGCTTTCTTT
TRBJ2-7,TRBV7-2,-,TRBD2,CASSSIAGISYEQYF,TGTGCCAGCAGCTCAATAGCGGGGATCTCCTACGAGCAGTACTTC
TRBJ2-3,TRBV20-1,few,-,CSARGGGHDTQYF,TGTAGTGCTAGAGGTGGTGGACACGATACGCAGTATTTT
TRBJ2-1,TRBV6-5,-,TRBD2,CASSYSWRGKNNEQFF,TGTGCCAGCAGTTACTCGTGGCGGGGGAAGAACAATGAGCAGTTCTTC
TRBJ2-1,TRBV20-1,once,TRBD2,CSATGTSGRRNEQFF,TGCAGTGCTACAGGGACTAGCGGGAGACGGAATGAGCAGTTCTTC
TRBJ2-2,TRBV5-1,-,-,CASSLTAGQNTGELFF,TGCGCCAGCAGCTTGACAGCGGGCCAGAACACCGGGGAGCTGTTTTTT
TRBJ2-3,TRBV7-2,-,TRBD2,CASSLASGGLDTQYF,TGTGCCAGCAGCCTCGCTAGCGGGGGGTTAGATACGCAGTATTTT
TRBJ2-5,TRBV7-2,few,TRBD2,CASSLALAGATQETQYF,TGTGCCAGCAGCTTAGCGCTAGCGGGGGCCACGCAAGAGACCCAGTACTTC
TRBJ2-3,TRBV7-2,-,TRBD2,CASSLGGLAGGLTDTQYF,TGTGCCAGCAGCTTAGGGGGACTAGCGGGGGGCCTCACAGATACGCAGTATTTT
TRBJ1-6,TRBV10-3,many,TRBD1,CAIRQGLGSPLHF,TGTGCCATCCGACAGGGCCTAGGGTCACCCCTCCACTTT
TRBJ2-7,TRBV20-1,few,TRBD1,CSARGDRVYEQYF,TGCAGTGCTAGAGGGGACAGGGTCTACGAGCAGTACTTC
TRBJ1-2,TRBV9,-,-,CASSVAPGSDYGYTF,TGTGCCAGCAGCGTAGCCCCAGGGTCCGACTATGGCTACACCTTC
TRBJ2-5,TRBV7-6,few,-,CASSLGPLQETQYF,TGTGCCAGCTCTTTGGGGCCACTCCAAGAGACCCAGTACTTC